This is a list of T cell receptor beta chains from one sample in a study of response to subunit inactivated influenza vaccine. TCRdb processed the RT-PCR reads anew with MiXCR; each CDR3 protein has one entry. This sample has over 400,000 distinct CDR3 sequences, with approximately 11% found just once. The material sequenced was PBMCs from blood, taken 35 to 45 days after vaccination. Receptor source: a middle-aged man who received an inactivated influenza vaccine. Each CDR3 is given with its conserved first and last residue. A D gene is named only where the DNA matches it firmly. Only part of the rows carry a size: once, few, many, or a class if the clone is expanded.

len: 16; d_gene: NA; abundance: NA; j_gene: TRBJ2-7; v_gene: TRBV28; CDR3nt: TGTGCCAGCAGCCGCGGTGTGAACTCCCACTCGAACGAGCAGTACTTC; CDR3aa: CASSRGVNSHSNEQYF
len: 15; d_gene: NA; abundance: many; j_gene: TRBJ2-6; v_gene: TRBV10-3; CDR3nt: TGTGCCACGAGAGATCATCTCTCTGGGGCCAACGTCCTGACTTTC; CDR3aa: CATRDHLSGANVLTF
len: 16; d_gene: TRBD2; abundance: few; j_gene: TRBJ2-1; v_gene: TRBV3-1; CDR3nt: TGTGCCAGCAGCCAAGATGAGGGACTAGCCTACAATGAGCAGTTCTTC; CDR3aa: CASSQDEGLAYNEQFF
len: 15; d_gene: TRBD2; abundance: NA; j_gene: TRBJ2-3; v_gene: TRBV24-1; CDR3nt: TGTGCCACCAGTGACGGGGGGATCAGCACAGATACGCAGTATTTT; CDR3aa: CATSDGGISTDTQYF
len: 16; d_gene: NA; abundance: NA; j_gene: TRBJ1-4; v_gene: TRBV12-3/TRBV12-4; CDR3nt: TGTGCCAGCAGTTCACCACGTGGGGGAGCCTCTGGAAAACTGTTTTTT; CDR3aa: CASSSPRGGASGKLFF
len: 18; d_gene: TRBD1; abundance: few; j_gene: TRBJ1-1; v_gene: TRBV11-2; CDR3nt: TGTGCCAGCAGGCGTGGACAGGGGCAGGGGGTCATGAACACTGAAGCTTTCTTT; CDR3aa: CASRRGQGQGVMNTEAFF
len: 11; d_gene: NA; abundance: many; j_gene: TRBJ2-5; v_gene: TRBV20-1; CDR3nt: TGCAGTGCTAGCCCCAGTTGGACCCAGTACTTC; CDR3aa: CSASPSWTQYF
len: 15; d_gene: TRBD1; abundance: few; j_gene: TRBJ2-7; v_gene: TRBV5-1; CDR3nt: TGCGCCAGCAGCTTGGCCGGGACAGGAATATACGAGCAGTACTTC; CDR3aa: CASSLAGTGIYEQYF
len: 12; d_gene: NA; abundance: NA; j_gene: TRBJ1-2; v_gene: TRBV12-3/TRBV12-4; CDR3nt: TGTGCCAGCAGGAGCCCGGGGAATGGCTACACCTTC; CDR3aa: CASRSPGNGYTF
len: 14; d_gene: NA; abundance: many; j_gene: TRBJ2-4; v_gene: TRBV5-1; CDR3nt: TGCGCCAGCAGCACCGGGACGGCAAAAAACATTCAGTACTTC; CDR3aa: CASSTGTAKNIQYF
len: 20; d_gene: TRBD2; abundance: NA; j_gene: TRBJ2-4; v_gene: TRBV27; CDR3nt: TGTGCCAGCAGTCTAATGAGGACTAGCGGGGCTCTCGACGCCAAAAACATTCAGTACTTC; CDR3aa: CASSLMRTSGALDAKNIQYF
len: 15; d_gene: TRBD2; abundance: NA; j_gene: TRBJ2-7; v_gene: TRBV7-9; CDR3nt: TGTGCCAGCAGTTTCAGCGGGGGCCTCTCTGACGAGCAGTACTTC; CDR3aa: CASSFSGGLSDEQYF
len: 14; d_gene: NA; abundance: few; j_gene: TRBJ2-1; v_gene: TRBV3-1; CDR3nt: TGTGCCAGCAGCCAAGGGTTAGCTCGGGATGAGCAGTTCTTC; CDR3aa: CASSQGLARDEQFF
len: 14; d_gene: NA; abundance: NA; j_gene: TRBJ1-4; v_gene: TRBV5-6; CDR3nt: TGTGCCAGCAGTCTCGGGAGTCTAAATGAAAAACTGTTTTTT; CDR3aa: CASSLGSLNEKLFF
len: 14; d_gene: NA; abundance: NA; j_gene: TRBJ2-1; v_gene: TRBV3-1; CDR3nt: TGTGCCAGCAGCGGGGGAACCTCCTACAATGAGCAGTTCTTC; CDR3aa: CASSGGTSYNEQFF
len: 15; d_gene: TRBD2; abundance: few; j_gene: TRBJ2-1; v_gene: TRBV5-1; CDR3nt: TGCGCCAGCAGCTTGGACCTAGCGGGGACCAATGAGCAGTTCTTC; CDR3aa: CASSLDLAGTNEQFF
len: 14; d_gene: TRBD1; abundance: NA; j_gene: TRBJ1-1; v_gene: TRBV20-1; CDR3nt: TGCAGTGCTAGAGGGACAGGAGTGAACACTGAAGCTTTCTTT; CDR3aa: CSARGTGVNTEAFF
len: 13; d_gene: NA; abundance: many; j_gene: TRBJ2-1; v_gene: TRBV12-3/TRBV12-4; CDR3nt: TGTGCCAGCAGTTTAGGTAGAGGTAATGAGCAGTTCTTC; CDR3aa: CASSLGRGNEQFF
len: 15; d_gene: TRBD2; abundance: many; j_gene: TRBJ2-5; v_gene: TRBV7-8; CDR3nt: TGTGCCAGCAGCATCAGACTAGCGGCTCGAGAGACCCAGTACTTC; CDR3aa: CASSIRLAARETQYF
len: 13; d_gene: NA; abundance: many; j_gene: TRBJ1-6; v_gene: TRBV6-1; CDR3nt: TGTGCCAGCCAGCCAGTCTTTAATTCACCCCTCCACTTT; CDR3aa: CASQPVFNSPLHF
len: 15; d_gene: TRBD2; abundance: few; j_gene: TRBJ2-5; v_gene: TRBV5-1; CDR3nt: TGCGCCAGCAGCTTTGGTAGCGGGAGGTCAGAGACCCAGTACTTC; CDR3aa: CASSFGSGRSETQYF
len: 15; d_gene: NA; abundance: few; j_gene: TRBJ1-1; v_gene: TRBV3-1; CDR3nt: TGTGCCAGCAGTTTGAACTCTGGGGGGAACACTGAAGCTTTCTTT; CDR3aa: CASSLNSGGNTEAFF
len: 15; d_gene: NA; abundance: NA; j_gene: TRBJ2-7; v_gene: TRBV6-5; CDR3nt: TGTGCCAGCAGTTACTCTTGGAGGCTTGGGAGCGAGCAGTACTTC; CDR3aa: CASSYSWRLGSEQYF
len: 14; d_gene: NA; abundance: few; j_gene: TRBJ1-2; v_gene: TRBV11-2; CDR3nt: TGTGCCAGCGGAAACGAAAGGGAAAACTATGGCTACACCTTC; CDR3aa: CASGNERENYGYTF
len: 17; d_gene: TRBD2; abundance: many; j_gene: TRBJ2-3; v_gene: TRBV10-3; CDR3nt: TGTGCCATCAGGGGGACTAGCGGGGGGGCCAAAACAGATACGCAGTATTTT; CDR3aa: CAIRGTSGGAKTDTQYF
len: 12; d_gene: NA; abundance: NA; j_gene: TRBJ2-7; v_gene: TRBV10-3; CDR3nt: TGTGCTGCCGGGCAGGGAGAAGGCGAGCAGTACTTC; CDR3aa: CAAGQGEGEQYF
len: 15; d_gene: TRBD2; abundance: NA; j_gene: TRBJ2-1; v_gene: TRBV20-1; CDR3nt: TGCAGTGCTGTTATAGGGACTAGCGGGGGGAATGAGCAGTTCTTC; CDR3aa: CSAVIGTSGGNEQFF
len: 17; d_gene: NA; abundance: few; j_gene: TRBJ2-6; v_gene: TRBV9; CDR3nt: TGTGCCAGCAGCGTAGCTACGGGCAGAACTGGGGCCAACGTCCTGACTTTC; CDR3aa: CASSVATGRTGANVLTF
len: 14; d_gene: TRBD1; abundance: few; j_gene: TRBJ1-6; v_gene: TRBV5-1; CDR3nt: TGCGCCAGCAGCTTGAACAGGGGGCTTTCACCCCTCCACTTT; CDR3aa: CASSLNRGLSPLHF
len: 13; d_gene: TRBD1; abundance: NA; j_gene: TRBJ2-5; v_gene: TRBV15; CDR3nt: TGTGCCACCCAGTCAAGGGGACAGGAGACCCAGTACTTC; CDR3aa: CATQSRGQETQYF
len: 15; d_gene: TRBD1; abundance: few; j_gene: TRBJ2-5; v_gene: TRBV4-3; CDR3nt: TGCGCCAGCAGCCAAAGCCCCGGGACAGCAATCACCCAGTACTTC; CDR3aa: CASSQSPGTAITQYF
len: 15; d_gene: NA; abundance: few; j_gene: TRBJ1-1; v_gene: TRBV12-3/TRBV12-4; CDR3nt: TGTGCCAGCAGTTCACCTTCGCTTGGTCGCACTGAAGCTTTCTTT; CDR3aa: CASSSPSLGRTEAFF
len: 14; d_gene: TRBD1; abundance: few; j_gene: TRBJ2-5; v_gene: TRBV20-1; CDR3nt: TGCAGTGCTGGGCACAGGGGGCGCCAAGAGACCCAGTACTTC; CDR3aa: CSAGHRGRQETQYF
len: 16; d_gene: NA; abundance: few; j_gene: TRBJ2-3; v_gene: TRBV20-1; CDR3nt: TGCAGTGCTAGAGGCGACAGGCCCCCTCCCGGGGATACGCAGTATTTT; CDR3aa: CSARGDRPPPGDTQYF
len: 14; d_gene: NA; abundance: NA; j_gene: TRBJ2-1; v_gene: TRBV18; CDR3nt: TGTGCCAGCTCACAGGGGGGACCCTACAATGAGCAGTTCTTC; CDR3aa: CASSQGGPYNEQFF
len: 15; d_gene: TRBD1; abundance: NA; j_gene: TRBJ1-4; v_gene: TRBV12-3/TRBV12-4; CDR3nt: TGTGCCAGCAGTGTAAGGGGGCGATGGACTGAAAAACTGTTTTTT; CDR3aa: CASSVRGRWTEKLFF
len: 14; d_gene: TRBD1; abundance: NA; j_gene: TRBJ2-4; v_gene: TRBV19; CDR3nt: TGTGCCAGTAGTACTTCAGGGGGCCGGAACATTCAGTACTTC; CDR3aa: CASSTSGGRNIQYF
len: 17; d_gene: NA; abundance: many; j_gene: TRBJ2-1; v_gene: TRBV5-1; CDR3nt: TGCGCCAGCAGCTTGGTCCTCAGTCGGTCCGGTACGGATGAGCAGTTCTTC; CDR3aa: CASSLVLSRSGTDEQFF
len: 13; d_gene: NA; abundance: few; j_gene: TRBJ2-7; v_gene: TRBV11-2; CDR3nt: TGTGCCAGCAGCTCACCGATCAGTCTGGAGCAGTACTTC; CDR3aa: CASSSPISLEQYF
len: 14; d_gene: NA; abundance: few; j_gene: TRBJ1-4; v_gene: TRBV7-9; CDR3nt: TGTGCCAGCAGCCGGACAGCGGGGGATGAAAAACTGTTTTTT; CDR3aa: CASSRTAGDEKLFF
len: 20; d_gene: NA; abundance: NA; j_gene: TRBJ2-1; v_gene: TRBV24-1; CDR3nt: TGTGCCACCAGTGATGATGGACCGACCACACTCCGCGGCAGATACAATGAGCAGTTCTTC; CDR3aa: CATSDDGPTTLRGRYNEQFF
len: 12; d_gene: NA; abundance: few; j_gene: TRBJ1-5; v_gene: TRBV20-1; CDR3nt: TGCAGTGCTAGAGGGGGGGGAGGGCCCCAGCATTTT; CDR3aa: CSARGGGGPQHF
len: 15; d_gene: TRBD2; abundance: NA; j_gene: TRBJ2-1; v_gene: TRBV5-1; CDR3nt: TGCGCCAGCAGCTTGGATGGCGGGAGCGGCGATGAGCAGTTCTTC; CDR3aa: CASSLDGGSGDEQFF
len: 14; d_gene: NA; abundance: NA; j_gene: TRBJ1-2; v_gene: TRBV6-1; CDR3nt: TGTGCCAGCAGTGACGGAGTTACTAACTATGGCTACACCTTC; CDR3aa: CASSDGVTNYGYTF
len: 15; d_gene: TRBD2; abundance: few; j_gene: TRBJ2-1; v_gene: TRBV6-1; CDR3nt: TGTGCCAGCAAGAGGACTAGCGGGATAGACAATGAGCAGTTCTTC; CDR3aa: CASKRTSGIDNEQFF
len: 14; d_gene: TRBD1; abundance: NA; j_gene: TRBJ1-2; v_gene: TRBV7-2; CDR3nt: TGTGCCAGCAGCTTATCGCCAGGGACAGATGGCTACACCTTC; CDR3aa: CASSLSPGTDGYTF
len: 14; d_gene: TRBD2; abundance: NA; j_gene: TRBJ2-3; v_gene: TRBV20-1; CDR3nt: TGCAGTGCATTAGCGGGTTTGGGGACAGATACGCAGTATTTT; CDR3aa: CSALAGLGTDTQYF
len: 14; d_gene: NA; abundance: many; j_gene: TRBJ2-7; v_gene: TRBV7-2; CDR3nt: TGTGCCAGCAGCTTAGTCAGGGACGGGAGCGAGCAGTACTTC; CDR3aa: CASSLVRDGSEQYF
len: 12; d_gene: NA; abundance: few; j_gene: TRBJ1-1; v_gene: TRBV12-3/TRBV12-4; CDR3nt: TGTGCCAGCAAACCTTTGAACACTGAAGCTTTCTTT; CDR3aa: CASKPLNTEAFF
len: 11; d_gene: TRBD1; abundance: NA; j_gene: TRBJ1-1; v_gene: TRBV6-2/TRBV6-3; CDR3nt: TGTGCCAGCAGGGACAGGGCTGAAGCTTTCTTT; CDR3aa: CASRDRAEAFF
len: 14; d_gene: NA; abundance: NA; j_gene: TRBJ2-7; v_gene: TRBV28; CDR3nt: TGTGCCAGCAGTTTAAGGTTCCCTTCCTACGAGCAGTACTTC; CDR3aa: CASSLRFPSYEQYF
len: 14; d_gene: NA; abundance: many; j_gene: TRBJ2-3; v_gene: TRBV5-1; CDR3nt: TGCGCCAGCAGCTCAGCGGGCCTCACAGATACGCAGTATTTT; CDR3aa: CASSSAGLTDTQYF